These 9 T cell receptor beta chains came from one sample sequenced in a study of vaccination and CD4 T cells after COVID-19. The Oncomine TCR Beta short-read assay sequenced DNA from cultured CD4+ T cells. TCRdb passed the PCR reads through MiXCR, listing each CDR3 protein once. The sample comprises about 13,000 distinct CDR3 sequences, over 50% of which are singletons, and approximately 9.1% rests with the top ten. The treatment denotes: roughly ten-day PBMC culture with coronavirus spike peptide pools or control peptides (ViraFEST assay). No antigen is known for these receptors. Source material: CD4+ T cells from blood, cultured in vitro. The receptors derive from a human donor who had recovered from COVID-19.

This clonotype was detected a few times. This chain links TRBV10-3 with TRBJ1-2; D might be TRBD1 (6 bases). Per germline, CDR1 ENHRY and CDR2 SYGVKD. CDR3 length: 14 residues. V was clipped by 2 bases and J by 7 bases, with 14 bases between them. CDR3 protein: CAISEEGGVGGYTF. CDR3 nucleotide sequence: TGTGCCATCAGTGAGGAGGGGGGTGTTGGTGGCTACACCTTC.

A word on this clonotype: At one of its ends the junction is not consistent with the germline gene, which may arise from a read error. The CDR3 sequence: CVSSQESSGNTGELFF. CDR3 DNA: TGTGTCAGCAGCCAAGAGAGTAGCGGGAACACCGGGGAGCTGTTTTTT. The chain couples TRBV4-2 to TRBJ2-2; tentative D call: TRBD2 (6 bases). Germline-derived CDR1 and CDR2 are LGHNA and YNFKEQ. The CDR3 loop spans 16 amino acids.

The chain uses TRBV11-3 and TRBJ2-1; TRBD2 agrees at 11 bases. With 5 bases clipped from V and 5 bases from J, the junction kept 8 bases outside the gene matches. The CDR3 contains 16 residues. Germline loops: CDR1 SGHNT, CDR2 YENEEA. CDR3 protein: CASSATGTSGNNEQFF. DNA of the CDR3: TGTGCCAGCAGCGCGACCGGGACTAGCGGAAACAATGAGCAGTTCTTC.

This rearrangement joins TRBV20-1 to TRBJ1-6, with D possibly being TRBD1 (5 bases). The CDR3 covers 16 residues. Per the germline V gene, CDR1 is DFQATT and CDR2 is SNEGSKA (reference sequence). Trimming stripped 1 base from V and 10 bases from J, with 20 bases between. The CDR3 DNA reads TGCAGTGCTAGAGTGGCGCAGTGGAGGGGAACCTCACCCCTCCACTTT. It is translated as CSARVAQWRGTSPLHF.

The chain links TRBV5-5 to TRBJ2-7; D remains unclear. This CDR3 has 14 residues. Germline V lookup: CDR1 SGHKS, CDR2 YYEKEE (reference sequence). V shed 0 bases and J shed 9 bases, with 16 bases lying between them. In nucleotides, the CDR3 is TGTGCCAGCAGCTTGGCGGATCCTTCGCTGGCGCAGTACTTC. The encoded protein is CASSLADPSLAQYF.

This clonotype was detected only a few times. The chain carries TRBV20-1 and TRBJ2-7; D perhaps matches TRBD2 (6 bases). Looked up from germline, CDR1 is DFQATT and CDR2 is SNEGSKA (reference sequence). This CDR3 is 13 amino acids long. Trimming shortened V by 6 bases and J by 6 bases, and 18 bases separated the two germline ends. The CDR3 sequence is CSAHPGLPGEQYF. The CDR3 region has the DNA TGCAGTGCGCACCCGGGACTCCCAGGCGAGCAGTACTTC.

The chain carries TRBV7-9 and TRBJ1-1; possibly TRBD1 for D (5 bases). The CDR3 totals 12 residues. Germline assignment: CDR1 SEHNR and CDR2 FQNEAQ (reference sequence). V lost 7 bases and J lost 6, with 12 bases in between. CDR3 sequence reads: CASTLWGAEAFF. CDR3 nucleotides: TGTGCCAGCACCCTGTGGGGCGCTGAAGCTTTCTTT.

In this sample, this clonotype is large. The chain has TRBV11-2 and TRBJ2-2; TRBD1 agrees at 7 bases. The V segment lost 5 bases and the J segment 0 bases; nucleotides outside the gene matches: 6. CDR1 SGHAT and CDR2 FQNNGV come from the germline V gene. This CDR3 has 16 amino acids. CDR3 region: CASSLRDRTNTGELFF. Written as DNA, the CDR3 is TGTGCCAGCAGCCTCCGGGACAGAACGAACACCGGGGAGCTGTTTTTT.

The CDR3 region has the DNA TGTGCTAGTGGTTTTCCGGGGGGCTACACCTTC. Amino acid sequence: CASGFPGGYTF. The chain joins TRBV12-5 to TRBJ1-2; D is ambiguous. The germline CDR1 and CDR2 sequences are LGHNT and FRNRAP. Trimming took off 3 bases at V and 8 bases at J, with 7 bases between the two ends. The CDR3 is made up of 11 amino acids.